The rows below give T cell receptor beta chains drawn from one sample of a study of blood T cells in healthy people across ages. TCRdb reprocessed the 5' RACE reads with MiXCR, giving one entry per CDR3 protein. The data hold about 1.5 million distinct CDR3 sequences, with 42% observed a single time. Sequencing used blood. These TCRs come from a young woman in good health. The CDR3 runs from the conserved cysteine through the conserved F or W. A D gene is named only where the DNA matches it firmly. Not all rows give a size; the values are once, few, many and, for expanded clones, a class.

>.|.|TRBJ2-3|TRBV9
TGTGCCAGCAGCGGACGACTGCGCGGGGCTAACACAGATACGCAGTATTTT
CASSGRLRGANTDTQYF
>few|TRBD2|TRBJ2-1|TRBV29-1
TGCAGCTGGGGGAGGGCTTACAATGAGCAGTTCTTC
CSWGRAYNEQFF
>once|.|TRBJ2-1|TRBV6-2/TRBV6-3
TGTGCCACCTATCCCTACTCGATCTCCAATGAGCAGTTCTTC
CATYPYSISNEQFF
>.|.|TRBJ1-1|TRBV7-2
TGTGCCAGCAGCCCTACTCGGGGGGGCGGGTTCACTGAAGCTTTCTTT
CASSPTRGGGFTEAFF
>.|TRBD2|TRBJ2-3|TRBV4-3
TGCGCCGGCAGCCAAGAAGGAGCGGGAATGAGCACAGATACGCAGTATTTT
CAGSQEGAGMSTDTQYF
>.|.|TRBJ2-7|TRBV21-1
TGTGCCAGCAGCAAAGCGCGAGGACAGGGGCATCCTTACGAGCAGTACTTC
CASSKARGQGHPYEQYF
>.|.|TRBJ1-2|TRBV12-3/TRBV12-4
TGTGCCAGCAGTTTAGTTCGGGGTTGGACGGGGGAGGGCTACACCTTC
CASSLVRGWTGEGYTF
>.|.|TRBJ2-5|TRBV2
TGTGCCACCCGGTACTTAGATGGGCAGTACTTC
CATRYLDGQYF
>.|TRBD2|TRBJ2-7|TRBV7-2
TGTGCCAGCAGCCGCACGGGGCGGGGGACCACCTACGAGCAGTACTTC
CASSRTGRGTTYEQYF
>few|TRBD2|TRBJ2-1|TRBV20-1
TGCAGTGCTGGGAGACTAGCGGGAGGGCCGAATGAGCAGTTCTTC
CSAGRLAGGPNEQFF
>.|.|TRBJ1-1|TRBV6-6
TGTGCCAGCACCTACTTGGGGGGGGAAGCTTTCTTT
CASTYLGGEAFF
>.|.|TRBJ2-4|TRBV20-1
TGCAGTGCCCCAGGAAGGGGAGACATTCAGTACTTC
CSAPGRGDIQYF
>.|.|TRBJ1-1|TRBV20-1
TGCAGTGCTCCCCGGGGCCACACTGAAGCTTTCTTT
CSAPRGHTEAFF
>.|TRBD2|TRBJ2-1|TRBV24-1
TGTGCCAGTTGGAGCGGGAGGCCTCACAGTGAGCAGTTCTTC
CASWSGRPHSEQFF
>.|TRBD2|TRBJ2-5|TRBV7-2
TGTGCCAGCACCGGACTAGCGGGGGCTCCGGGGGAGACCCAGTACTTC
CASTGLAGAPGETQYF
>few|.|TRBJ1-2|TRBV7-2
TGTGCCAGCAGCTTAGCCGCAGGAGTGAACTATGGCTACACCTTC
CASSLAAGVNYGYTF
>.|.|TRBJ1-1|TRBV20-1
TGCAGTGCCGAAGCTCCCAGGGGCTTGGGCACTGAAGCTTTCTTT
CSAEAPRGLGTEAFF
>few|.|TRBJ1-1|TRBV20-1
TGCAGTGCACCGAAGCAGGGCCATGGGGCTTTCTTT
CSAPKQGHGAFF
>few|.|TRBJ1-2|TRBV4-1
TGCGCCAGCAGCCAAGATTACGTTCGGTCAGCCTCTAACTATGGCTACACCTTC
CASSQDYVRSASNYGYTF
>few|TRBD2|TRBJ2-7|TRBV10-3
TGTGCCATCAGTACGACTAGCGGGAGCTACGAGCAGTACTTC
CAISTTSGSYEQYF
>many|TRBD2|TRBJ2-1|TRBV11-2
TGTGCCAGCAGCATTAGCGGGAGCTACAATGAGCAGTTCTTC
CASSISGSYNEQFF
>.|.|TRBJ2-3|TRBV20-1
TGCAGTGCTCCAGGACAGCCCTCCACAGATACGCAGTATTTT
CSAPGQPSTDTQYF
>.|.|TRBJ2-1|TRBV20-1
TGCAGTGCTAGAGAGCGGACCAGCTCCTACAATGAGCAGTTCTTC
CSARERTSSYNEQFF
>.|TRBD2|TRBJ2-1|TRBV12-3/TRBV12-4
TGTGCCAGCAGCCGGGGGCGGGGGGACAATGAGCAGTTCTTC
CASSRGRGDNEQFF
>.|.|TRBJ2-5|TRBV24-1
TGTGCCACCAGTGATCTGACACATTACAATGAGCAGTACTTC
CATSDLTHYNEQYF
>.|.|TRBJ2-7|TRBV20-1
TGCAGTGCTATCGTCGGCAGCGCCTCCTACAATGAGCAGTACTTC
CSAIVGSASYNEQYF
>many|.|TRBJ2-5|TRBV6-2/TRBV6-3
TGTGCCAGCAGTCTCCCTTGGGCAGTTCAAGAGACCCAGTACTTC
CASSLPWAVQETQYF
>.|.|TRBJ2-2|TRBV9
TGTGCCAGCAGCGTAGGGGCAGGTGACACCGGGGAGCTGTTTTTT
CASSVGAGDTGELFF
>few|.|TRBJ1-2|TRBV5-1
TGCGCCAGCAGTCCTCTGGGGGTCGACTATGGCTACACCTTC
CASSPLGVDYGYTF
>many|.|TRBJ2-1|TRBV29-1
TGCAGCGTCGTCCCCGATAACAATGAGCAGTTCTTC
CSVVPDNNEQFF
>.|.|TRBJ1-1|TRBV7-3
TGTGCCAGCAGCATCACAACAGGCACTGAAGCTTTCTTT
CASSITTGTEAFF
>.|.|TRBJ2-7|TRBV6-2/TRBV6-3
TGTGCCAGCAGGAGTCGACAGGAGCGTCCCTACGAGCAGTACTTC
CASRSRQERPYEQYF
>few|TRBD1|TRBJ2-7|TRBV25-1
TGTGCCAGCAGTGAATTGGTACAGGGGACGATTTACGAGCAGTACTTC
CASSELVQGTIYEQYF